The sequence of this TCR beta chain was determined in a study of shared clonotypes between healthy human individuals. Study-wide results and caveats: Naive subsets generally had larger estimated richness than memory subsets.

The split of CD4+ cells yielded CD45RA+ naive and CD45RA-negative memory subsets. Turning to this clone: What it recognizes is unknown.

Germline assignment: CDR1 LNHDA and CDR2 SQIVND (reference sequence). V lost 1 base, J lost 0 bases, and 6 bases lay in between. This CDR3 comprises 15 residues. The authors distributed each subset's genomic DNA evenly over several immunoSEQ plates. This table comes from immunoSEQ multiplex PCR, and its TCRdb copy is limited to in-frame clones, with some not included. Of about 960,000 clones in the sample, 70% to 85% are singletons; the top ten hold approximately 1.5%. This clonotype originated in a young man in good health. V gene TRBV19 combines with J gene TRBJ2-2, with a weak D call TRBD2 (5 bases). The sequenced sample consisted of memory CD4+ T cells sorted from blood. Subset here: CD45RA-negative fraction. The CDR3 DNA reads as TGTGCCAGTAGTATAGCGCGGGCGAACACCGGGGAGCTGTTTTTT. Translation: CASSIARANTGELFF.